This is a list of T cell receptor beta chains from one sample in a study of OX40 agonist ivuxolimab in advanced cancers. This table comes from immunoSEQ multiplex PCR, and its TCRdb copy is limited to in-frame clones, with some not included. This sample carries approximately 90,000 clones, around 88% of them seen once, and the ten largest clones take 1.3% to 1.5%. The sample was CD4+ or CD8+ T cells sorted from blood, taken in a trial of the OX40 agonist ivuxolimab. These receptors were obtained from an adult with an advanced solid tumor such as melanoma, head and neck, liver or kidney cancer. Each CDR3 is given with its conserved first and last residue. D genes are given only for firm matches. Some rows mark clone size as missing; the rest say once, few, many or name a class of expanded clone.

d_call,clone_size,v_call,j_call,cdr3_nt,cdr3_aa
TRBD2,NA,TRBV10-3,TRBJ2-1,TGTGCCATCAGGGAGGGCTCGGGAGGCCCACACAATGAGCAGTTCTTC,CAIREGSGGPHNEQFF
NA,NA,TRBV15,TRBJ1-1,TGTGCCACCAGCAGAGATATAGAAACTGAAGCTTTCTTT,CATSRDIETEAFF
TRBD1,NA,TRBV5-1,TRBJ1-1,TGCGCCAGCAGCGCCGGGGGACAGGGGAACACTGAAGCTTTCTTT,CASSAGGQGNTEAFF
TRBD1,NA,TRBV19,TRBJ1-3,TGTGCCAGTGGGGACAGGTCTGGAAACACCATATATTTT,CASGDRSGNTIYF
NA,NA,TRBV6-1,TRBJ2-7,TGTGCCAGCAGTGAAAGACCGGAGAGCTCCTACGAGCAGTACTTC,CASSERPESSYEQYF
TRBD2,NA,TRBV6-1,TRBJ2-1,TGTGCCAGCAGTGAAAACCTCATACGGGGACTAGCGGGAGGTCACAATGAGCAGTTCTTC,CASSENLIRGLAGGHNEQFF
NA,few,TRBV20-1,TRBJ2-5,TGCAGTGCTGGACGACGGGAGACCCAGTACTTC,CSAGRRETQYF
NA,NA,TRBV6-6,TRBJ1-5,TGTGCCAGCGGAACCCCAAATCAGCCCCAGCATTTT,CASGTPNQPQHF
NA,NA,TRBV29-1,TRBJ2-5,TGCAGCGTTGATACGCCAGGGGGGGGAAGAGAGACCCAGTACTTC,CSVDTPGGGRETQYF
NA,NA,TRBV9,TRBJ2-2,TGTGCCAGCAGCTCCTACAGGGAGGGAGGCGGGGAGCTGTTTTTT,CASSSYREGGGELFF
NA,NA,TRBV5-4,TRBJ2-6,TGTGCCAGCAGCTTGGGGCGGGGGCCTGGGGCCAACGTCCTGACTTTC,CASSLGRGPGANVLTF
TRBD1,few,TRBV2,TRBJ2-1,TGTGCCAGCAGTACCTCGACAGGGGTCTACAATGAGCAGTTCTTC,CASSTSTGVYNEQFF
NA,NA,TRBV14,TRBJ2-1,TGTGCCAGCAGCCAGGATACAGGGTCTCCATCCTACAATGAGCAGTTCTTC,CASSQDTGSPSYNEQFF
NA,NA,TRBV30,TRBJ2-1,TGTGCCTGGAGTGTGAGGGTACTCGTGGAGCAGTTCTTC,CAWSVRVLVEQFF
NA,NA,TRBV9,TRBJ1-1,TGTGCCAGCAGCGCCTCGACAGCGAACACTGAAGCTTTCTTT,CASSASTANTEAFF
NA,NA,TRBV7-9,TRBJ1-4,TGTGCCAGCAGCCCTCAGGGTTACCGAGATGAAAAACTGTTTTTT,CASSPQGYRDEKLFF
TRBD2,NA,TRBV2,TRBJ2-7,TGTGCCAGCACGGGGGGGCTAGGCTACGAGCAGTACTTC,CASTGGLGYEQYF
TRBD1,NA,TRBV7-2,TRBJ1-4,TGTGCCAGCAGCCCAGCCGGGACAGGTGACAATGAAAAACTGTTTTTT,CASSPAGTGDNEKLFF
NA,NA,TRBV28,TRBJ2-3,TGTGCCAGCAGTCCACGGGACACCACAGATACGCAGTATTTT,CASSPRDTTDTQYF
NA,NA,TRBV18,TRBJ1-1,TGTGCCAGCTCGCGGGGGGGGAAGAACACTGAAGCTTTCTTT,CASSRGGKNTEAFF
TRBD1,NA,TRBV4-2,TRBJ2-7,TGTGCCAGCAGCCAAGGGACAGGGGGCTCCTACGAGCAGTACTTC,CASSQGTGGSYEQYF
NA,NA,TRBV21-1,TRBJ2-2,TGTGCCAGCAACTACCCGAAGGAGGTGAACACCGGGGAGCTGTTTTTT,CASNYPKEVNTGELFF
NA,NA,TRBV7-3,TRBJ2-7,TGTGCCAGCAGCTTAGATGGCGGGGTGGACGAGCAGTACTTC,CASSLDGGVDEQYF
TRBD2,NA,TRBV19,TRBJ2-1,TGTGCCAGTAGTATAAGGGGCGGGAGTCCTGAGCAGTTCTTC,CASSIRGGSPEQFF
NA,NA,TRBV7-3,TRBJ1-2,TGTGCCAGCAGCCAGGGATCGGGGGCGAGAGTCTATGGCTACACCTTC,CASSQGSGARVYGYTF
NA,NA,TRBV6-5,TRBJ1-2,TGTGCCAGCAGTTACTCGAGAGGGGCCGGCTACACCTTC,CASSYSRGAGYTF
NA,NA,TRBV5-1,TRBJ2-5,TGCGCCAGCAGAGCAGGGTCCGAGACCCAGTACTTC,CASRAGSETQYF
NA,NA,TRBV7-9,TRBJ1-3,TGTGCCAGCAGCTTATTGGCAGGCGACTCTGGAAACACCATATATTTT,CASSLLAGDSGNTIYF
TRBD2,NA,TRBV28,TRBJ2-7,TGTGCCAGCAGTTTGGGAGGGGATGCGGCCTACGAGCAGTACTTC,CASSLGGDAAYEQYF
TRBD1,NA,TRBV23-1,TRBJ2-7,TGCGCCAGCAGTCAATCGGGACAGTCTCCGGACGAGCAGTACTTC,CASSQSGQSPDEQYF
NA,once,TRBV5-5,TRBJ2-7,TGTGCCAGCAGCTTCAGGGGGGTGACCGAGCAGTACTTC,CASSFRGVTEQYF
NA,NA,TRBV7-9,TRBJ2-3,TGTGCCAGCAGCTCTAACCGGGACTCCCATCGGGGCACAGATACGCAGTATTTT,CASSSNRDSHRGTDTQYF
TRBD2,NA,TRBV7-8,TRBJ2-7,TGTGCCAGCAGCTTAGTTACTAGCGGAGCCACCTACGAGCAGTACTTC,CASSLVTSGATYEQYF
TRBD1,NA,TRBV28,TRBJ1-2,TGTGCCAGCAGTTCCCAGGAGGGGGCCAACTATGGCTACACCTTC,CASSSQEGANYGYTF
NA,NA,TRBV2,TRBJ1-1,TGTGCCAGCATGGGGGGGTACACTGAAGCTTTCTTT,CASMGGYTEAFF
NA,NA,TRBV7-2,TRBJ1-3,TGTGCCAGCAGCTACGGACAGCCGAACACCATATATTTT,CASSYGQPNTIYF
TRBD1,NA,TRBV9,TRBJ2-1,TGTGCCAGCAGCACCCCCGGGACAGGTCGCAGAGAGCAGTTCTTC,CASSTPGTGRREQFF
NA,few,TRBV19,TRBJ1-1,TGTGCCAGTAGTATAGATCGGGACACTGAAGCTTTCTTT,CASSIDRDTEAFF
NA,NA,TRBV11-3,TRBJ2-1,TGTGCCAGCAGCTTAGATCCAGGGGCAGGGCAGTTCTTC,CASSLDPGAGQFF
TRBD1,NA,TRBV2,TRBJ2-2,TGTGCCAGCAGTCGGACAGGGAGTGGCACCGGGGAGCTGTTTTTT,CASSRTGSGTGELFF
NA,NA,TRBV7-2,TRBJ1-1,TGTGCCAGCAGCCCCACCATGAACACTGAAGCTTTCTTT,CASSPTMNTEAFF
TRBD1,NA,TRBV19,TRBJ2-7,TGTGCCAGTAGTGGGAAAGGGACAGACTACGAGCAGTACTTC,CASSGKGTDYEQYF
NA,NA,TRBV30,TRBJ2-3,TGTGCCTGGATTCCCGGGGGTGATACGCAGTATTTT,CAWIPGGDTQYF
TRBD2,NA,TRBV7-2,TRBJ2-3,TGTGCCAGCAGCTTTAGACTAGCGGGACCGTCAGATACGCAGTATTTT,CASSFRLAGPSDTQYF
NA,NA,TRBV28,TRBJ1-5,TGTGCCAGCAGTTTTAGGAGGGGCCATGGAGGACAGCCCCAGCATTTT,CASSFRRGHGGQPQHF
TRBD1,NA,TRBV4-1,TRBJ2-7,TGCGCCAGCAGCCAAGCGGGACAGATGAGCTCCTACGAGCAGTACTTC,CASSQAGQMSSYEQYF
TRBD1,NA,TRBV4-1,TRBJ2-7,TGCGCCAGCAGCCATGGACAGGGTTTAAGGGGAGTGAGCGAGCAGTACTTC,CASSHGQGLRGVSEQYF
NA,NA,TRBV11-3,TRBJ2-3,TGTGCCAGCAGCATCGACCCAGATACGCAGTATTTT,CASSIDPDTQYF
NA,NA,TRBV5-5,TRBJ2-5,TGTGCCAGCAGCTTGTCCAACCAAGAGACCCAGTACTTC,CASSLSNQETQYF
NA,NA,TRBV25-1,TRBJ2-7,TGTGCCAGCAGTGCAGACCTAGCGAGCGAGCAGTACTTC,CASSADLASEQYF
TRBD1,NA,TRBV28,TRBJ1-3,TGTGCCAGCAGGTCTACAGGGGAAGGTACTGGAAACACCATATATTTT,CASRSTGEGTGNTIYF
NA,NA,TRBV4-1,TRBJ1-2,TGCGCCAGCAGCCCAGGGCATGGCTACACCTTC,CASSPGHGYTF
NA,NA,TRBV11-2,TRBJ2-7,TGTGCCAGCAGCTTAGGACGGGGACCCTACGAGCAGTACTTC,CASSLGRGPYEQYF